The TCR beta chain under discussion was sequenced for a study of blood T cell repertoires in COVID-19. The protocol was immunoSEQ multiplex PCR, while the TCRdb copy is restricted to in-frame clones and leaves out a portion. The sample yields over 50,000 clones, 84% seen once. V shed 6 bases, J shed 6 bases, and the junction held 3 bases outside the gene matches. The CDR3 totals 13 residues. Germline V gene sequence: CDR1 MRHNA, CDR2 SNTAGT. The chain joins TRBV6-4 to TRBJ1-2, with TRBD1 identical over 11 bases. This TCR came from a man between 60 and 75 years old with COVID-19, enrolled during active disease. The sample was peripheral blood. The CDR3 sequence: CASSRGQGDGYTF. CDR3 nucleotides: TGTGCCAGCAGCCGGGGACAGGGGGATGGCTACACCTTC.